The 17 T cell receptor beta chains below were found in one sample sequenced in a study of T cell changes during pregnancy in multiple sclerosis. The protocol was immunoSEQ multiplex PCR, while the TCRdb copy is restricted to in-frame clones and leaves out a portion. This table holds approximately 94,000 clones, 92% found once. Sequencing used peripheral blood, obtained after pregnancy. The receptor set was obtained from a female donor with multiple sclerosis, enrolled in a pregnancy study.

This chain connects TRBV27 to TRBJ1-5, with D unresolved. The length of the CDR3 is 13 residues. V lost 3 bases to trimming and J lost 6 bases, with 9 bases between them. Germline V gene data show CDR1 as MNHEY and CDR2 as SMNVEV (reference sequence). This CDR3 is CASSLVRGQPQHF. The CDR3 DNA reads as TGTGCCAGCAGTTTGGTAAGAGGTCAGCCCCAGCATTTT.

The chain uses TRBV18 and TRBJ2-7; D is possibly TRBD1 (6 bases). V shed 5 bases and J shed 3 bases, with 17 bases lying between them. Germline CDR1 and CDR2: KGHSH and LQKENI. The CDR3 is 15 residues long. Here the CDR3 reads CASSTSGTSDYEQYF. The CDR3 DNA reads TGTGCCAGCTCAACTTCCGGGACATCGGACTACGAGCAGTACTTC.

This rearrangement joins TRBV6-5 to TRBJ2-7; TRBD2 is a possible D gene (6 bases). This CDR3 contains 15 residues. Germline loops: CDR1 MNHEY, CDR2 SVGAGI. V lost 3 bases to trimming and J lost 2 bases, with 14 bases between them. CDR3 coding DNA: TGTGCCAGCAGTTATGGGGGGACCTACCCCTACGAGCAGTACTTC. Its translation is CASSYGGTYPYEQYF.

The rearrangement joins TRBV29-1 to TRBJ1-3; 7 bases are a match to TRBD1. The V gene end was trimmed by 6 bases and the J gene end by 0 bases; junction bases not matched to a gene: 11. The CDR3 consists of 16 residues. Germline loops: CDR1 SQVTM, CDR2 ANQGSEA. DNA of the CDR3: TGCAGCGTGTTACTAAGACAGGGAATCTCTGGAAACACCATATATTTT. It encodes CSVLLRQGISGNTIYF.

The J gene is TRBJ2-5, the V gene TRBV5-4; 8 bases align to TRBD2. The CDR3 is 16 amino acids. V trimming: 4 bases; J trimming: 2 bases; junction bases outside the gene matches: 10. Germline CDR1 is SGHNT and CDR2 is YYREEE (reference sequence). The CDR3 DNA follows: TGTGCCAGCAGCCTCCCCCGGGGCGGGAGGCAAGAGACCCAGTACTTC. Its protein is CASSLPRGGRQETQYF.

The CDR3 bases are TGTGCCAGCAGCAGGACACTAAACTACGAGCAGTACTTC. This codes for CASSRTLNYEQYF. The chain joins TRBV27 to TRBJ2-7; possible D gene TRBD1, 5 bases. CDR3 size: 13 residues. Trimming removed 6 bases at V and 3 bases at J, with 12 bases between. Looked up from germline, CDR1 is MNHEY and CDR2 is SMNVEV (reference sequence).

This clone was observed a handful of times. This rearrangement joins TRBV4-1 to TRBJ1-2; 9 nucleotides line up with TRBD1. J lost 8 bases, V lost 4 bases, and 11 bases had no gene match. CDR1 is MGHRA and CDR2 is YSYEKL in the germline V gene. The length of the CDR3 is 15 residues. The CDR3 DNA reads TGCGCCAGCAGCCCTAATCCGGGACAGGGACAAGGCTACACCTTC. Amino acid sequence: CASSPNPGQGQGYTF.

The J gene is TRBJ1-2, the V gene TRBV27; TRBD1 matches 8 bases. This CDR3 region has 13 residues. V trimming: 1 base; J trimming: 8 bases; junction bases outside the gene matches: 3. Germline values: CDR1 MNHEY, CDR2 SMNVEV (reference sequence). CDR3 region: CASSLLTGEGYTF. The DNA of the CDR3 is TGTGCCAGCAGTTTATTGACAGGGGAAGGCTACACCTTC.

The chain has TRBV6-4 and TRBJ2-1; D is possibly TRBD2 (6 bases). The CDR3 length is 14 residues. The V gene's germline CDR1 is MRHNA and CDR2 SNTAGT. V lost 5 bases and J lost 9, with 17 bases in between. CDR3 amino acids: CASSPNPSGGEQFF. CDR3 DNA sequence: TGTGCCAGCAGTCCCAACCCCTCCGGGGGTGAGCAGTTCTTC.

J is TRBJ1-6 and V is TRBV4-2; 7 nucleotides match TRBD1. The V gene's germline CDR1 is LGHNA and CDR2 YNFKEQ. This CDR3 region has 11 residues. J lost 14 bases, V lost 6 bases, and 4 bases had no gene match. The CDR3 DNA reads TGTGCCAGCAGAGGACAGGTCTCCCTCCACTTT. Amino acids: CASRGQVSLHF.

The chain is built from TRBV5-1 and TRBJ1-1; 7 bases are shared with TRBD1. CDR1 SGHRS and CDR2 YFSETQ come from the germline V gene. The CDR3 consists of 15 residues. V dropped 4 bases and J dropped 4; count of bases not matched to a gene: 10. The CDR3 nucleotides are TGCGCCAGCAGCGCCGATACAGGGGTGGGCACTGAAGCTTTCTTT. Protein: CASSADTGVGTEAFF.

This clone was seen more than once but under ten times. CDR3 protein: CASSPNNRVGYTF. In DNA form, the CDR3 reads TGTGCCAGCAGCCCCAACAACAGGGTTGGCTACACCTTC. The chain couples TRBV14 to TRBJ1-2, with D possibly being TRBD1 (6 bases). Germline V gives CDR1 SGHDN, CDR2 FVKESK. The CDR3 sequence is 13 residues long. Trimming removed 4 bases from V and 7 bases from J, with 13 bases in between.

The chain uses TRBV18 and TRBJ2-7, with 7 bases identical to TRBD2. Germline CDR1 KGHSH, CDR2 LQKENI. This CDR3 comprises 15 residues. With V trimmed by 3 bases and J by 5 bases, 10 bases remained unmatched. CDR3 nucleotide sequence: TGTGCCAGCTCACCCGGTTTGGGGGGGATCGACGAGCAGTACTTC. This sequence encodes CASSPGLGGIDEQYF.

The genes are TRBV7-6 and TRBJ2-7; 9 bases agree with TRBD1. J lost 4 bases, V lost 4 bases, and 5 bases had no gene match. The CDR3 spans 14 residues. Germline V gives CDR1 SGHVS, CDR2 FNYEAQ. CDR3 in DNA: TGTGCCAGCAGCTCTGGGACAGGGATTTACGAGCAGTACTTC. Its protein is CASSSGTGIYEQYF.

The V and J genes are TRBV19 and TRBJ1-2; 9 bases map to TRBD1. This CDR3 spans 16 amino acids. Germline trimming cut 6 bases from V and 1 base from J; bases unmatched to any gene: 9. Germline V gene data show CDR1 as LNHDA and CDR2 as SQIVND (reference sequence). The chain's CDR3 is CASSVTPGQGNYGYTF. The DNA for the CDR3 is TGTGCCAGTAGCGTTACTCCGGGACAGGGTAACTATGGCTACACCTTC.

V is TRBV28 and J is TRBJ2-2; D possibly corresponds to TRBD2 (5 bases). The CDR3 covers 16 residues. Germline V gives CDR1 MDHEN, CDR2 SYDVKM. With 4 bases removed from V and 7 bases from J, the gap between germline ends came to 19 bases. CDR3 in DNA: TGTGCCAGCAGTTCCGCAAAGGAGCGGTTCCACGGGGAGCTGTTTTTT. Translating gives CASSSAKERFHGELFF.

By its share, this clone is medium-sized. The chain has TRBV6-1 and TRBJ2-3; 11 bases align to TRBD2. This CDR3 has 16 residues. Germline V gene sequence: CDR1 MNHNS, CDR2 SASEGT. The V segment lost 0 bases and the J segment 1 base; nucleotides outside the gene matches: 0. The DNA of the CDR3 is TGTGCCAGCAGTGAAGCACTAGCGGGGGGCACAGATACGCAGTATTTT. Protein sequence: CASSEALAGGTDTQYF.